This T cell receptor beta chain comes out of a study of cytomegalovirus exposure and HLA in healthy donors. Findings of the study overall: A link between a missense DCLRE1C variant and TCR beta V- and J-gene trimming emerged from a later analysis.

A word on this clone: The antigen remains unidentified.

Germline V gene lookup returns CDR1 LNHDA and CDR2 SQIVND (reference sequence). J gave up 6 bases and V 6 bases, and 16 bases lay outside the gene matches. CDR3 size: 19 residues. 60 Vbeta and 13 Jbeta primers were used in PCR. TCRdb keeps only in-frame clones here, not all; method: immunoSEQ multiplex PCR. The table records some 92,000 clones, more than 60% of them present only once. Sequenced material: PBMCs. The chain uses TRBV19 and TRBJ2-2, with 13 bases fitting TRBD2. This sequence was found in a man aged 18 to 29 in good health and CMV-seropositive. CDR3 residues: CASRKTSGGVFGFAGELFF. The CDR3 DNA reads as TGTGCCAGTAGGAAAACTAGCGGGGGGGTCTTTGGGTTCGCCGGGGAGCTGTTTTTT.